This is a list of T cell receptor beta chains from one sample in a study of T cells after posttransplantation cyclophosphamide. Generated by immunoSEQ multiplex PCR, the TCRdb table keeps only in-frame clones and is missing some. The table has approximately 16,000 clones, 77% seen once. Sequenced material: CD8+ T cells sorted from PBMCs, taken 1,900 to 2,000 days after a stem cell transplant with posttransplant cyclophosphamide. These receptors all stem from a female patient aged 40-49 years who received an allogeneic stem cell transplant from a related donor, was CMV-positive, and had no GVHD. Some T cells may be graft donor cells. CDR3s include the opening cysteine and the closing phenylalanine or tryptophan. D genes are given only for firm matches. Part of the rows lack a size; the others show once, few, many or a class for expanded clones.

>TRBV10-1|TRBJ2-5|NA|TRBD1
CASREDRAPETQYF
TGCGCCAGCAGGGAGGACAGGGCGCCAGAGACCCAGTACTTC
>TRBV6-1|TRBJ1-1|NA|NA
CASTITGSTEAFF
TGTGCCAGCACAATTACAGGGAGTACTGAAGCTTTCTTT
>TRBV4-3|TRBJ1-4|NA|NA
CASSPYVTGEKLFF
TGCGCCAGCAGCCCTTACGTAACGGGGGAAAAACTGTTTTTT
>TRBV10-3|TRBJ1-1|NA|TRBD1
CAISFSQLGTDEAFF
TGTGCCATCAGTTTTTCCCAGTTGGGGACAGATGAAGCTTTCTTT
>TRBV5-1|TRBJ2-6|NA|TRBD1
CASSLGGQDLQGGANVLTF
TGCGCCAGCAGCTTGGGCGGACAGGACCTACAGGGGGGGGCCAACGTCCTGACTTTC
>TRBV10-3|TRBJ2-7|NA|TRBD1
CATTPGQGWAYEQYF
TGTGCCACTACCCCGGGACAGGGGTGGGCCTACGAGCAGTACTTC
>TRBV11-2|TRBJ2-5|NA|TRBD2
CASKTSGGAWQETQYF
TGTGCCAGCAAGACTAGCGGGGGGGCGTGGCAAGAGACCCAGTACTTC
>TRBV13|TRBJ1-3|NA|TRBD1
CASSLQGAKGNTIYF
TGTGCCAGCAGCTTACAGGGGGCGAAAGGAAACACCATATATTTT
>TRBV12-5|TRBJ1-3|NA|NA
CASGLVPSSGNTIYF
TGTGCTAGTGGTTTGGTACCCAGCTCTGGAAACACCATATATTTT
>TRBV4-2|TRBJ2-1|NA|NA
CASSLSGFYNEQFF
TGTGCCAGCAGCCTGAGCGGTTTCTACAATGAGCAGTTCTTC
>TRBV7-9|TRBJ1-1|NA|NA
CASSLALGPPGGTEAFF
TGTGCCAGCAGCTTAGCGCTTGGGCCGCCCGGAGGGACTGAAGCTTTCTTT
>TRBV27|TRBJ2-7|NA|TRBD2
CASSLDGGGAYEQYF
TGTGCCAGCAGTTTAGACGGCGGGGGGGCCTACGAGCAGTACTTC
>TRBV7-2|TRBJ1-1|NA|NA
CASRAHNTEAFF
TGTGCCAGCAGGGCTCACAACACTGAAGCTTTCTTT
>TRBV7-3|TRBJ2-2|NA|NA
CASSPVGNTGELFF
TGTGCCAGCAGCCCTGTCGGGAACACCGGGGAGCTGTTTTTT
>TRBV9|TRBJ2-7|NA|TRBD2
CASSVTSGGPSSYEQYF
TGTGCCAGCAGCGTAACTAGCGGGGGGCCTTCATCCTACGAGCAGTACTTC
>TRBV4-3|TRBJ1-2|NA|TRBD1
CASSQKTGGDYGYTF
TGCGCCAGCAGCCAAAAGACAGGGGGCGACTATGGCTACACCTTC
>TRBV10-3|TRBJ2-1|NA|TRBD1
CAITGGSNEQFF
TGTGCCATTACAGGGGGGAGCAATGAGCAGTTCTTC
>TRBV7-9|TRBJ2-5|NA|NA
CASSLVQAGGTQYF
TGTGCCAGCAGCTTAGTCCAGGCTGGTGGGACCCAGTACTTC
>TRBV5-1|TRBJ2-1|once|TRBD1
CASNQQGAQFF
TGCGCCAGCAACCAACAGGGGGCACAGTTCTTC
>TRBV7-3|TRBJ2-7|once|TRBD2
CASSSGGDSYEQYF
TGTGCCAGCAGTAGCGGGGGGGACTCCTACGAGCAGTACTTC
>TRBV7-6|TRBJ2-1|NA|TRBD1
CASSSGQGANEQFF
TGTGCCAGCAGCTCCGGACAGGGGGCTAATGAGCAGTTCTTC
>TRBV5-1|TRBJ1-1|NA|NA
CASSLFADMNTEAFF
TGCGCCAGCAGCTTGTTTGCGGATATGAACACTGAAGCTTTCTTT
>TRBV19|TRBJ2-7|NA|NA
CASSTQGVHSYEQYF
TGTGCCAGTAGTACACAAGGGGTACACTCCTACGAGCAGTACTTC
>TRBV28|TRBJ1-6|NA|NA
CASTPPRGPLHF
TGTGCCAGCACCCCACCTCGGGGTCCCCTCCACTTT
>TRBV7-2|TRBJ1-2|NA|NA
CASSMGLVVDGYTF
TGTGCCAGCAGCATGGGCCTGGTTGTTGATGGCTACACCTTC
>TRBV4-1|TRBJ1-6|few|NA
CASSPQQGTNSPLHF
TGCGCCAGCAGCCCCCAACAGGGTACAAATTCACCCCTCCACTTT
>TRBV28|TRBJ1-3|NA|NA
CASTGGTDGNTIYF
TGTGCCAGCACCGGGGGTACCGACGGAAACACCATATATTTT
>TRBV5-1|TRBJ2-3|NA|TRBD1
CASSSGQGADTQYF
TGCGCCAGCAGCTCCGGACAGGGCGCAGATACGCAGTATTTT
>TRBV4-1|TRBJ2-7|NA|TRBD1
CASSQGQGTSYEQYF
TGCGCCAGCAGCCAAGGACAGGGCACCTCCTACGAGCAGTACTTC
>TRBV27|TRBJ1-2|NA|TRBD1
CASSPGTGENYGYTF
TGTGCCAGCAGTCCAGGGACAGGGGAAAACTATGGCTACACCTTC
>TRBV28|TRBJ1-1|NA|NA
CASSPSDTEAFF
TGTGCCAGCAGTCCCTCAGACACTGAAGCTTTCTTT